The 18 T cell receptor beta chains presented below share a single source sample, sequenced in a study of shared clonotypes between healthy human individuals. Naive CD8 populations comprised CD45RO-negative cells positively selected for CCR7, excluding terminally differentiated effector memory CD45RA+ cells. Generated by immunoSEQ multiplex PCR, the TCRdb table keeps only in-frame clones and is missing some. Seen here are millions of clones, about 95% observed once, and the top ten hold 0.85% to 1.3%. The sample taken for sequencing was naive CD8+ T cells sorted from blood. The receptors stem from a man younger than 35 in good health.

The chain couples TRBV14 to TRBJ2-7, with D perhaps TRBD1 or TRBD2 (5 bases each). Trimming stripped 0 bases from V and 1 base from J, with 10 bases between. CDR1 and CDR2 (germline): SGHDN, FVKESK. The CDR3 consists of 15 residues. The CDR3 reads CASSQEGWGSYEQYF. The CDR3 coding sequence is TGTGCCAGCAGCCAAGAAGGCTGGGGGTCCTACGAGCAGTACTTC. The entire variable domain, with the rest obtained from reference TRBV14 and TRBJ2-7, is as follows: EAGVTQFPSHSVIEKGQTVTLRCDPISGHDNLYWYRRVMGKEIKFLLHFVKESKQDESGMPNNRFLAERTGGTYSTLKVQPAELEDSGVYFCASSQEGWGSYEQYFGPGTRLTVT.

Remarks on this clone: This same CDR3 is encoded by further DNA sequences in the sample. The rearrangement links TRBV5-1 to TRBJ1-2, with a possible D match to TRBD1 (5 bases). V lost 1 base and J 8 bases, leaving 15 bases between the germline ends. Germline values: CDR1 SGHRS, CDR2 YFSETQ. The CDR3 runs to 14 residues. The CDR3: CASSLPGQGDGYTF. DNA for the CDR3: TGCGCCAGCAGCTTGCCGGGGCAGGGCGACGGCTACACCTTC.

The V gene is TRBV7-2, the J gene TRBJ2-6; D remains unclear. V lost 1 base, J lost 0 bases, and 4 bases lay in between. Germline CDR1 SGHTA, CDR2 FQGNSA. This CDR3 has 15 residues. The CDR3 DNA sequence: TGTGCCAGCAGCTTAGGAGGCTCTGGGGCCAACGTCCTGACTTTC. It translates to CASSLGGSGANVLTF.

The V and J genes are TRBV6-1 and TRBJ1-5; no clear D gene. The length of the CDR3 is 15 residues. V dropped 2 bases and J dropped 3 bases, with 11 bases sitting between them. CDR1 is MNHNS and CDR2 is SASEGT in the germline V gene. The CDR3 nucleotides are TGTGCCAGCAGTGAATTTGCCCAGGCCAATCAGCCCCAGCATTTT. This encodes CASSEFAQANQPQHF.

CDR3: CASSAGTSGRADEQFF. The CDR3 DNA reads TGTGCCAGTAGCGCAGGGACTAGCGGGAGGGCCGATGAGCAGTTCTTC. The gene calls are TRBV19 and TRBJ2-1, with 16 bases matching TRBD2. CDR3 size: 16 residues. Per germline, CDR1 LNHDA and CDR2 SQIVND (reference sequence). V dropped 6 bases and J dropped 8; count of bases not matched to a gene: 7. Using reference TRBV19 and TRBJ2-1 for the parts outside the CDR3, the full variable domain is DGGITQSPKYLFRKEGQNVTLSCEQNLNHDAMYWYRQDPGQGLRLIYYSQIVNDFQKGDIAEGYSVSREKKESFPLTVTSAQKNPTAFYLCASSAGTSGRADEQFFGPGTRLTVL.

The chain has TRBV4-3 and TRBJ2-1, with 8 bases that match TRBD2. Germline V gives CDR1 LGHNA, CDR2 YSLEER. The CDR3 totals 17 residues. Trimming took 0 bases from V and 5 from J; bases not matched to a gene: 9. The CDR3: CASSQDAWTSPDNEQFF. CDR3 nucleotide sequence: TGCGCCAGCAGCCAAGATGCCTGGACTAGCCCTGACAATGAGCAGTTCTTC.

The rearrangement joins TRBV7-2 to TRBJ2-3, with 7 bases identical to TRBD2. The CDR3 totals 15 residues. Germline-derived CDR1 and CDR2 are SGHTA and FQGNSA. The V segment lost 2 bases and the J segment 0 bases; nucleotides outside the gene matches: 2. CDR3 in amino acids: CASSLTSASTDTQYF. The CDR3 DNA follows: TGTGCCAGCAGCTTAACTAGCGCAAGCACAGATACGCAGTATTTT.

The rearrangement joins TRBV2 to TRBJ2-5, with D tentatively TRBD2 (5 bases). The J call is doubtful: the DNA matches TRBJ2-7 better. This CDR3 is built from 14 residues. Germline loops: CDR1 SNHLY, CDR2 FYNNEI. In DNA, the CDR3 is TGTGCCAGCAGGTGGACGGAGGAGACCTACGAGCAGTACTTC. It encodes CASRWTEETYEQYF.

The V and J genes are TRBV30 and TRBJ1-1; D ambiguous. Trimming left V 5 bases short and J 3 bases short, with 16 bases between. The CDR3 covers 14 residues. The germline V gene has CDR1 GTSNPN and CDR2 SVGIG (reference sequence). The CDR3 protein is CAWSYVGFYTEAFF. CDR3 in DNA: TGTGCCTGGTCCTATGTTGGGTTCTACACTGAAGCTTTCTTT.

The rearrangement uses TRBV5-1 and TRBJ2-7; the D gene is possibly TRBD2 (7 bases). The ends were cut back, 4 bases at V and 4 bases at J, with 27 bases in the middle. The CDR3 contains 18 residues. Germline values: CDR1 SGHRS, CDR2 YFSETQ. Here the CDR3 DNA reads TGCGCCAGCAGCCCTGAGGTGGACCGGGGGGCCCCACAATACGAGCAGTACTTC. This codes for CASSPEVDRGAPQYEQYF.

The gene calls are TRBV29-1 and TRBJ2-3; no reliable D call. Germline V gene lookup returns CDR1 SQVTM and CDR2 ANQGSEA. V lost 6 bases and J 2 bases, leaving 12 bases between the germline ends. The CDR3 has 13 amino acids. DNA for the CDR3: TGCAGCGTAACGGCAGCATTCACAGATACGCAGTATTTT. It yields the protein CSVTAAFTDTQYF.

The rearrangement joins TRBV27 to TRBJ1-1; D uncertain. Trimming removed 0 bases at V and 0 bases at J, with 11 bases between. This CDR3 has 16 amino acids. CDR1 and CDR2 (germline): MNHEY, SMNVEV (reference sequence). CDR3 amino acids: CASSLSPGTLNTEAFF. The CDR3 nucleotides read TGTGCCAGCAGTTTATCCCCGGGCACGCTGAACACTGAAGCTTTCTTT.

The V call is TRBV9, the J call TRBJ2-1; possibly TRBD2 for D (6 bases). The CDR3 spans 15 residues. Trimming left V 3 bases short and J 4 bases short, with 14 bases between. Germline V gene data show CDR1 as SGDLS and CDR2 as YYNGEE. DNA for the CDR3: TGTGCCAGCAGCGACCGGGAGCGGCCATACAATGAGCAGTTCTTC. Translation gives CASSDRERPYNEQFF.

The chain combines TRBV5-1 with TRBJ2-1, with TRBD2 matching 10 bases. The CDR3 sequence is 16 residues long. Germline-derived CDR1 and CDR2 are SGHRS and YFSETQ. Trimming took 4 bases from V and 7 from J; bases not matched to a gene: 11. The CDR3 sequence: CASSREMGLAINEQFF. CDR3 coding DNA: TGCGCCAGCAGCCGGGAGATGGGACTAGCGATAAATGAGCAGTTCTTC.

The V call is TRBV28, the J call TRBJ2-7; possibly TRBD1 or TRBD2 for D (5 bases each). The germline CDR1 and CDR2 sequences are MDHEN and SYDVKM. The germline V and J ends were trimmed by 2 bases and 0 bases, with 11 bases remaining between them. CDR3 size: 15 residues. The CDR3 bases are TGTGCCAGCAGTTTAAATAGCGACAGCTCCTACGAGCAGTACTTC. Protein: CASSLNSDSSYEQYF.

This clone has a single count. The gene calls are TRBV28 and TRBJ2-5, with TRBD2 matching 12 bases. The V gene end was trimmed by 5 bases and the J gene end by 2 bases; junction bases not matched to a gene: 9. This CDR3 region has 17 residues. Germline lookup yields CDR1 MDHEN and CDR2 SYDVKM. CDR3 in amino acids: CASSPWTSGDLQETQYF. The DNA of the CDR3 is TGTGCCAGCAGTCCATGGACTAGCGGGGACCTACAAGAGACCCAGTACTTC.

CDR3 in amino acids: CASSDSEETQYF. In DNA, the CDR3 is TGCGCCAGCAGTGATTCGGAAGAGACCCAGTACTTC. The chain carries TRBV10-1 and TRBJ2-5; no clear D gene. The germline V gene encodes CDR1 WNHNN and CDR2 SYGVQD (reference sequence). There are 12 residues in the CDR3. V gave up 3 bases and J gave up 3 bases, with 5 bases separating them.

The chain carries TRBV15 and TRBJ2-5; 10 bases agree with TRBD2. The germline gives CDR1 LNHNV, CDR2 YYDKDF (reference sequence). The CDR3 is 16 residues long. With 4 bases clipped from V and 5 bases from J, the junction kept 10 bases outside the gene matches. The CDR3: CATSNPGLAILETQYF. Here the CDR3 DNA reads TGTGCCACCAGCAACCCGGGACTAGCGATTTTGGAGACCCAGTACTTC.